This T cell receptor (beta chain) is from a study of response to subunit inactivated influenza vaccine. Findings and limits, study-wide: There was a suggestion from the authors that each seasonal influenza vaccination recruits few new T cells.

The table lists this clonotype with a few counts. The antigen is unknown. TCRdb re-derived calls from the RT-PCR reads in MiXCR, one entry per CDR3 protein. Seen here are 800,000 to 1,000,000 distinct CDR3 sequences, 21% observed once, and the top ten hold roughly 10%. Sequences were derived from PBMCs from blood, sampled roughly 5 days after vaccination. This clonotype originated in a man aged 45 to 65 who received an inactivated influenza vaccine.

The CDR3 spells CSVKDTGELFF. In nucleotides, the CDR3 is TGCAGCGTTAAGGACACCGGGGAGCTGTTTTTT. V and J are TRBV29-1 and TRBJ2-2; no definite D call. This CDR3 has 11 residues. Trimming cost V 5 bases and J 3 bases, with 4 bases left between them. Germline CDR1 reads SQVTM; CDR2 reads ANQGSEA.